This record looks at one TCR beta chain sequence and its context. The sample is drawn from a study of blood T cell repertoires in COVID-19. Across the whole study: The analysed material was cDNA or gDNA that came from T cells, B-cell-depleted T cells, or PBMCs.

The germline V gene has CDR1 MNHNS and CDR2 SASEGT. Trimming removed 2 bases at V and 7 bases at J, with 14 bases between. The CDR3 has 14 amino acids. Sequenced by immunoSEQ multiplex PCR; TCRdb stores in-frame clones only, minus some. The table includes about 68,000 clones, about 90% detected once. Source material: peripheral blood. The V and J genes are TRBV6-1 and TRBJ1-2, with TRBD1 as a possible D gene (6 bases). The receptor was derived from a human donor in a cohort sampled during active COVID-19. This CDR3 reads CASSETGQLSGYTF. In nucleotides, the CDR3 is TGTGCCAGCAGTGAAACCGGACAGCTCAGTGGCTACACCTTC.